A selection of T cell receptor beta chains follows, all from one sample in a study of shared clonotypes between healthy human individuals. Here immunoSEQ multiplex PCR was the method, and the copy in TCRdb shows in-frame clones only, minus some. This sample has a few million clones, with 93% found just once. The sample consisted of naive CD8+ T cells from PBMCs. Receptors were obtained from a man between 18 and 29 years old in good health. Some clones in this sample may be carry-over from other donors' samples. Each CDR3 is given with its conserved first and last residue. A D gene is named only where the DNA matches it firmly. The listing skips clone size in some rows; elsewhere it reads once, few, many or a size class.

V	size	J	D	CDR3	DNA
TRBV19	-	TRBJ1-5	-	CASRPSDNQPQHF	TGTGCCAGTAGGCCCAGCGACAATCAGCCCCAGCATTTT
TRBV27	-	TRBJ2-7	TRBD1	CASSSRDSFSYEQYF	TGTGCCAGCAGTTCCCGGGACAGCTTTTCCTACGAGCAGTACTTC
TRBV7-3	-	TRBJ2-3	TRBD2	CASSSPAGLAVGTDTQYF	TGTGCCAGCAGCTCCCCAGCGGGACTAGCGGTCGGCACAGATACGCAGTATTTT
TRBV6-5	-	TRBJ2-3	-	CASSWGVTDTQYF	TGTGCCAGCAGTTGGGGGGTGACAGATACGCAGTATTTT
TRBV28	-	TRBJ2-1	-	CASSLLNNEQFF	TGTGCCAGCAGTTTACTCAACAATGAGCAGTTCTTC
TRBV7-9	-	TRBJ1-1	-	CASSPRDRLNTEAFF	TGTGCCAGCAGCCCGCGGGACCGCCTGAACACTGAAGCTTTCTTT
TRBV27	-	TRBJ2-7	-	CASSLGGISEQYF	TGTGCCAGCAGTTTAGGGGGAATTAGCGAGCAGTACTTC
TRBV29-1	-	TRBJ2-3	TRBD2	CSVSGLAESTDTQYF	TGCAGCGTTTCCGGACTAGCGGAGAGCACAGATACGCAGTATTTT
TRBV9	-	TRBJ1-1	TRBD1	CASSAGTGNTEAFF	TGTGCCAGCAGCGCCGGGACAGGGAACACTGAAGCTTTCTTT
TRBV11-2	-	TRBJ2-2	-	CASSLLSGHYTGELFF	TGTGCCAGCAGCTTATTATCGGGGCACTACACCGGGGAGCTGTTTTTT
TRBV6-1	-	TRBJ2-1	TRBD2	CASARLAGAYNEQFF	TGTGCCAGTGCTAGACTAGCGGGCGCCTACAATGAGCAGTTCTTC
TRBV7-2	-	TRBJ1-3	-	CASSLVPKSSSGNTIYF	TGTGCCAGCAGCTTAGTCCCCAAGTCCAGCTCTGGAAACACCATATATTTT
TRBV19	-	TRBJ2-1	-	CASLGANNEQFF	TGTGCCAGTTTGGGGGCAAACAATGAGCAGTTCTTC
TRBV27	once	TRBJ2-7	TRBD2	CASSLWAGGEQYF	TGTGCCAGCAGTTTATGGGCGGGAGGCGAGCAGTACTTC
TRBV2	-	TRBJ2-3	TRBD2	CASSVASGTDHSTDTQYF	TGTGCCAGCAGTGTGGCTAGCGGGACTGATCATAGCACAGATACGCAGTATTTT
TRBV27	-	TRBJ2-1	TRBD2	CASSWTSGHSYNEQFF	TGTGCCAGCAGTTGGACTAGCGGGCACTCCTACAATGAGCAGTTCTTC
TRBV25-1	-	TRBJ2-5	TRBD2	CASSEFLSGSIWETQYF	TGTGCCAGCAGTGAATTCCTAAGCGGGAGTATTTGGGAGACCCAGTACTTC